What follows is one TCR beta chain and its context. The antigen is unknown. This sample stems from a study of vaccination effects on CD4 cells after COVID-19. Here immunoSEQ multiplex PCR was the method, and the copy in TCRdb shows in-frame clones only, minus some. The sample has tens of thousands of clones; 81% are singletons. Whole-study results and caveats: Limitations: small convalescent group and missing early post-infection timepoints.

Sequencing followed a ViraFEST assay step that expanded antigen-specific CD4+ T cells with viral peptide pools. Culture lasted approximately 10 days before CD4+ T cell isolation. Participants got two doses of BNT162b2 or mRNA-1273 vaccine. The vaccine recipients had no prior SARS-CoV-2 infection, with negative nucleocapsid antibodies. On days 3 and 7, fresh IL-2 medium replaced half the medium. Trimming took 0 bases from V and 2 from J, leaving 9 bases between them. Germline V lookup: CDR1 SGHKS, CDR2 YYEKEE (reference sequence). CDR3 length: 14 residues. The source material was CD4+ T cells from PBMCs cultured with HCoV-229E spike peptides, sampled after COVID-19 vaccination. The V gene is TRBV5-5, the J gene TRBJ2-7; D unclear. The TCR originated in a human donor who received a COVID-19 vaccine. CDR3 nucleotide sequence: TGTGCCAGCAGCTTGGTTCTATCTACCTACGAGCAGTACGTC. Amino acid sequence: CASSLVLSTYEQYV.